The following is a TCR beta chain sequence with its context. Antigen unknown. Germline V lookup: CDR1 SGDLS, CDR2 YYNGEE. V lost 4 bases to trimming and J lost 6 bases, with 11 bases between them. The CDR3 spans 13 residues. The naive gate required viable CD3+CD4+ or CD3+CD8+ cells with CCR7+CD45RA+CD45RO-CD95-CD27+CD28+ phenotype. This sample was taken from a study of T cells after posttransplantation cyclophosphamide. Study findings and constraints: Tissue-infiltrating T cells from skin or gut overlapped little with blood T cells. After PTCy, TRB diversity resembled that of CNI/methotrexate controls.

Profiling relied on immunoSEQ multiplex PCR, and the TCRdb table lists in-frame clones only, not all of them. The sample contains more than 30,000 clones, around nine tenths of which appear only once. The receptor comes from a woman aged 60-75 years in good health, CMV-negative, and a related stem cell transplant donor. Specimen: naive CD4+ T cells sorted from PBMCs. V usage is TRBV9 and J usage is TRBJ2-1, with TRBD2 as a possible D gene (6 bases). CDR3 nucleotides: TGTGCCAGCAGCCCGGGGGTCTTCAATGAGCAGTTCTTC. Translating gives CASSPGVFNEQFF.